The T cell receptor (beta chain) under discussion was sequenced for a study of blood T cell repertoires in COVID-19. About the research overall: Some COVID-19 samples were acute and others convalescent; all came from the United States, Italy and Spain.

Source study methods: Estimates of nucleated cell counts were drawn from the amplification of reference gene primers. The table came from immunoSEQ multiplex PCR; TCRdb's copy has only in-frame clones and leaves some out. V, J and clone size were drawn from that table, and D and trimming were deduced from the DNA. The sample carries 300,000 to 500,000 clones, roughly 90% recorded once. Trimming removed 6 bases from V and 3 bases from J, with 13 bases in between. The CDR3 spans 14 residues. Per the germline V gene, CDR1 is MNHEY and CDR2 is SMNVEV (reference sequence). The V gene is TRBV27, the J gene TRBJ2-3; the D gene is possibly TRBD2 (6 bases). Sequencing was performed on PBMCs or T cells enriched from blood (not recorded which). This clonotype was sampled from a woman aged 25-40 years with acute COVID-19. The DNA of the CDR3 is TGTGCCAGCAGAAACGGGGGTGTTACAGATACGCAGTATTTT. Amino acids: CASRNGGVTDTQYF.